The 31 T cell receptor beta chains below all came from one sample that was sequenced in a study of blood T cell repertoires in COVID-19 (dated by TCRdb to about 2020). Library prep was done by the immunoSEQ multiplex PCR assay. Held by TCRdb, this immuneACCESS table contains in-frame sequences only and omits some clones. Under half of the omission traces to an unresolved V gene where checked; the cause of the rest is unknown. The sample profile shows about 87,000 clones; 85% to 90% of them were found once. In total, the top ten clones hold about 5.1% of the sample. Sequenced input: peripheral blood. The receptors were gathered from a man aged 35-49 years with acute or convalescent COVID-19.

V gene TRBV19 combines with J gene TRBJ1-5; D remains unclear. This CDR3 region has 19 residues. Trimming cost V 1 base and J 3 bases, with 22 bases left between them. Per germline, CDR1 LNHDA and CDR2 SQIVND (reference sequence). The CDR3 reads CASSIGRMEAQTLNQPQHF. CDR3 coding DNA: TGTGCCAGTAGTATAGGGAGGATGGAGGCCCAGACCCTCAATCAGCCCCAGCATTTT.

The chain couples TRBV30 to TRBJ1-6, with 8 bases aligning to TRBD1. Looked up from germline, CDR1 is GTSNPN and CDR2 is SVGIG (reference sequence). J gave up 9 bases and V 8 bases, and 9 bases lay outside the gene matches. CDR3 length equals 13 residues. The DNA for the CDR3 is TGTGCCGTACACAGGGGGGAGGGTTCACCCCTCCACTTT. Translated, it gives CAVHRGEGSPLHF.

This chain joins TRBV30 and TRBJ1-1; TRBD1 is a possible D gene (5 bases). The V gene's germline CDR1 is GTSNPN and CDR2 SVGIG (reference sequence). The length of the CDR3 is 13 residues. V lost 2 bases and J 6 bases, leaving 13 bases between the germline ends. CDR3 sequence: CAWSLHSRAEAFF. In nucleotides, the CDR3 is TGTGCCTGGAGTCTCCACTCCAGGGCTGAAGCTTTCTTT.

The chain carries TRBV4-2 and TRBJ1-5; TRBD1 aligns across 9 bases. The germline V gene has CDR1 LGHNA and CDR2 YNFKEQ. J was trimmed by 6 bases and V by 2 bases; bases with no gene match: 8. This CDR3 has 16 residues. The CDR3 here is CASSQQDRGRGQPQHF. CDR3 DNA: TGTGCCAGCAGCCAACAGGACAGGGGAAGAGGTCAGCCCCAGCATTTT.

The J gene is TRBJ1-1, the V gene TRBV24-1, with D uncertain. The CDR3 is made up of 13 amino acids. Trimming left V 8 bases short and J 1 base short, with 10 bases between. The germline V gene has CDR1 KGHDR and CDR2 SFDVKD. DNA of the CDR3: TGTGCCACCACGGAAGACTGGAACACTGAAGCTTTCTTT. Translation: CATTEDWNTEAFF.

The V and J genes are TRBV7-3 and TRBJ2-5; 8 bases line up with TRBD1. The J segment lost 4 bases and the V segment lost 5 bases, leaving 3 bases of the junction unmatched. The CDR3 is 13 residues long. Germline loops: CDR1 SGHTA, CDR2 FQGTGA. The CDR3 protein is CASSPDRGETQYF. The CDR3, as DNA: TGTGCCAGCAGCCCTGACAGGGGAGAGACCCAGTACTTC. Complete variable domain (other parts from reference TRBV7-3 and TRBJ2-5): GAGVSQTPSNKVTEKGKYVELRCDPISGHTALYWYRQSLGQGPEFLIYFQGTGAADDSGLPNDRFFAVRPEGSVSTLKIQRTERGDSAVYLCASSPDRGETQYFGPGTRLLVL.

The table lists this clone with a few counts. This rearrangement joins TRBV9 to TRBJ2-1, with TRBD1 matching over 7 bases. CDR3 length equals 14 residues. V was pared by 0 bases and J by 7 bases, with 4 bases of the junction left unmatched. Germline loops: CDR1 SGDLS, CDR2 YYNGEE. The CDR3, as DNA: TGTGCCAGCAGCGTAGGGGGACAGTGGAATGAGCAGTTCTTC. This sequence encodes CASSVGGQWNEQFF.

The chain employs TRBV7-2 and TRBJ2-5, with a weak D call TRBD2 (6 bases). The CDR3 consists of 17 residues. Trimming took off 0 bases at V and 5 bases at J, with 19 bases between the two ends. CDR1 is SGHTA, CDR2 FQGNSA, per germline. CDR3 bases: TGTGCCAGCAGCTTAGCTATAGGGACTCCAAGATGGGAGACCCAGTACTTC. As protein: CASSLAIGTPRWETQYF.

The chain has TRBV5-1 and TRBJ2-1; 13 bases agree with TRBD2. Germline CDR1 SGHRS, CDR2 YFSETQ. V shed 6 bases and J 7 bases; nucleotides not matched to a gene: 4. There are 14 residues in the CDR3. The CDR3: CASTGLAGVNEQFF. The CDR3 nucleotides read TGCGCCAGCACCGGACTAGCGGGAGTGAATGAGCAGTTCTTC.

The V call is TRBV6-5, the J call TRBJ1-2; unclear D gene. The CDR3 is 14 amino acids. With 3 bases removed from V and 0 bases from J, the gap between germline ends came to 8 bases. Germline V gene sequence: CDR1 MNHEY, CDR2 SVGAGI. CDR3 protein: CASSYLAANYGYTF. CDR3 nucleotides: TGTGCCAGCAGTTATTTGGCGGCTAACTATGGCTACACCTTC.

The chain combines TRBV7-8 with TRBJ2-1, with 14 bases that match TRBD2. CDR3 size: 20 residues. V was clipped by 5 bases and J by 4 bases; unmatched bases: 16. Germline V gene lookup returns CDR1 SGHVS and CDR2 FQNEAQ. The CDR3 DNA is TGTGCCAGCAGCCCACCATCCGGACTAGCGGGAGGCGGTACTTACAATGAGCAGTTCTTC. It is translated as CASSPPSGLAGGGTYNEQFF. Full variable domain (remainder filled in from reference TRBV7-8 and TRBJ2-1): GAGVSQSPRYKVAKRGQDVALRCDPISGHVSLFWYQQALGQGPEFLTYFQNEAQLDKSGLPSDRFFAERPEGSVSTLKIQRTQQEDSAVYLCASSPPSGLAGGGTYNEQFFGPGTRLTVL.

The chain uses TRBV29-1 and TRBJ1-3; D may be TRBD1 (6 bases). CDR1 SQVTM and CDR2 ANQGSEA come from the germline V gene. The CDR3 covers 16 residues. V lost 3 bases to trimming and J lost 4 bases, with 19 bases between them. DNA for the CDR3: TGCAGCGTTGAGGGACCGTGGCGGGGGGCGGGAAACACCATATATTTT. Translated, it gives CSVEGPWRGAGNTIYF.

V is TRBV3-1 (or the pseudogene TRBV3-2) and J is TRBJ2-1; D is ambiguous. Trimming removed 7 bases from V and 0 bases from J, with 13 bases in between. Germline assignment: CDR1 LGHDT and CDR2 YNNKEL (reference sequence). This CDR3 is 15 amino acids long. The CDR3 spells CASTPIPSSYNEQFF. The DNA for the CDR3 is TGTGCCAGCACTCCTATCCCTAGCTCCTACAATGAGCAGTTCTTC.

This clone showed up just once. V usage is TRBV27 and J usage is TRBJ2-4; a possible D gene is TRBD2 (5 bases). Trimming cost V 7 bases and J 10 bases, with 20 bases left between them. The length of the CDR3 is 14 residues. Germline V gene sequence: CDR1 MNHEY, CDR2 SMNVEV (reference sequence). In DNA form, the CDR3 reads TGTGCCAGCATAAAAACTACGACGGGAAATATTCAGTACTTC. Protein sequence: CASIKTTTGNIQYF.

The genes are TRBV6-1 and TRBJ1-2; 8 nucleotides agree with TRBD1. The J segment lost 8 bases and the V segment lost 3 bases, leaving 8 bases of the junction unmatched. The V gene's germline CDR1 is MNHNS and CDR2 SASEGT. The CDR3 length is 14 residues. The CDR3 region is CASSDRQGAEGYTF. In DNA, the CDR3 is TGTGCCAGCAGTGATAGGCAGGGGGCTGAGGGCTACACCTTC.

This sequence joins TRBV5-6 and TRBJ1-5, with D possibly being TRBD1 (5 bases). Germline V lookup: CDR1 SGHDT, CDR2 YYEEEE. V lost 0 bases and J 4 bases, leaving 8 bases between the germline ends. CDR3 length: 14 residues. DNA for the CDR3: TGTGCCAGCAGCTTGGCCCAGGGTAATCAGCCCCAGCATTTT. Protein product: CASSLAQGNQPQHF.

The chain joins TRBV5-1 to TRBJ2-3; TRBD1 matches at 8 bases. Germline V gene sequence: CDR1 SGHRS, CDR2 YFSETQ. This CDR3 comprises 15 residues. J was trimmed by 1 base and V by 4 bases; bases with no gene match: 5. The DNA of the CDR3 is TGCGCCAGCAGCATCGGACAGGGTGGCACAGATACGCAGTATTTT. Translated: CASSIGQGGTDTQYF.

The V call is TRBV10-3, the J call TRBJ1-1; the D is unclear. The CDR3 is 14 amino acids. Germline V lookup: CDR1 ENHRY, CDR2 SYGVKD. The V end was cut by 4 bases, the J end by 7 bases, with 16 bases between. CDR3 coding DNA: TGTGCCATCAGTGGTAGCATTACTCGGGGTGAAGCTTTCTTT. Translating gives CAISGSITRGEAFF.

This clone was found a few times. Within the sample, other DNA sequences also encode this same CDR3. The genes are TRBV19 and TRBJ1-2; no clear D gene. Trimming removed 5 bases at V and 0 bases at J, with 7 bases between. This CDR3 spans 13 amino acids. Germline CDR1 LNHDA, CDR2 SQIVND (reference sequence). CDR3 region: CASSAGANYGYTF. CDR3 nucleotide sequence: TGTGCCAGTAGTGCAGGTGCTAACTATGGCTACACCTTC.

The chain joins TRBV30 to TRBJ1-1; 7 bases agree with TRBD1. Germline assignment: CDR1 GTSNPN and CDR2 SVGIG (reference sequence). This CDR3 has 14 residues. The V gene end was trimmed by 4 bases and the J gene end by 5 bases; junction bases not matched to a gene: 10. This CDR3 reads CAWIERGRWTEAFF. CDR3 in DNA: TGTGCCTGGATCGAAAGGGGGCGTTGGACTGAAGCTTTCTTT. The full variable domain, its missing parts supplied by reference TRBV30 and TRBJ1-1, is SQTIHQWPATLVQPVGSPLSLECTVEGTSNPNLYWYRQAAGRGLQLLFYSVGIGQISSEVPQNLSASRPQDRQFILSSKKLLLSDSGFYLCAWIERGRWTEAFFGQGTRLTVV.

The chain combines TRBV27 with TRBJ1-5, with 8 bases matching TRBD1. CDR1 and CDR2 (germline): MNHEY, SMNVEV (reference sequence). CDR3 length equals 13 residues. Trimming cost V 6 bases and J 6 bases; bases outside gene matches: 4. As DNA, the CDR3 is TGTGCCAGCAGACCGGACAGGGTTCAGCCCCAGCATTTT. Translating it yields CASRPDRVQPQHF.

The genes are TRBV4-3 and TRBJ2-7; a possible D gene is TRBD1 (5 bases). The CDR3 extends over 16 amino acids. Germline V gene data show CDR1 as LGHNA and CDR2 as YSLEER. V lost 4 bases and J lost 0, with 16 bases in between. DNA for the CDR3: TGCGCCAGCAGCCCGACTCAGGTGGGGCCCTCCTACGAGCAGTACTTC. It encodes CASSPTQVGPSYEQYF.

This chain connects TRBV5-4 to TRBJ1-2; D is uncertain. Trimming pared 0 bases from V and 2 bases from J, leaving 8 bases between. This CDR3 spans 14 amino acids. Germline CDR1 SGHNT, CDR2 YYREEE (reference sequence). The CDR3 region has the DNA TGTGCCAGCAGCTTGGGGGCAGAGAACTATGGCTACACCTTC. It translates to CASSLGAENYGYTF. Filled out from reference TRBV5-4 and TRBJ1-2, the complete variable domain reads ETGVTQSPTHLIKTRGQQVTLRCSSQSGHNTVSWYQQALGQGPQFIFQYYREEENGRGNFPPRFSGLQFPNYSSELNVNALELDDSALYLCASSLGAENYGYTFGSGTRLTVV.

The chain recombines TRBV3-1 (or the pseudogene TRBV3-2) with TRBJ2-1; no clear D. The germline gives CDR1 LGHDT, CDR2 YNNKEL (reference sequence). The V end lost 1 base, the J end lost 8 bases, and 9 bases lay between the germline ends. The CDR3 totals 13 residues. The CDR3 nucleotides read TGTGCCAGCAGCCAAGGGGCTACGGATGAGCAGTTCTTC. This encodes CASSQGATDEQFF.

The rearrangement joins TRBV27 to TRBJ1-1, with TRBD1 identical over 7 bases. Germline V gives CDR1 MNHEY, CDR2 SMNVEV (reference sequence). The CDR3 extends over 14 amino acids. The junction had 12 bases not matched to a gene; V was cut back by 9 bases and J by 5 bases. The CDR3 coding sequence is TGTGCCAGTGCTTATTACAGGGGTTTTACTGAAGCTTTCTTT. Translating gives CASAYYRGFTEAFF.

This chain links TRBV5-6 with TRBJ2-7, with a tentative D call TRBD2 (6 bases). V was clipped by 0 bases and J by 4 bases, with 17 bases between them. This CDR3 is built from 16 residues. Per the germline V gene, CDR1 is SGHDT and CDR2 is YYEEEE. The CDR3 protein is CASSLGWDFLSYEQYF. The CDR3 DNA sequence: TGTGCCAGCAGCTTGGGGTGGGACTTCCTTTCATACGAGCAGTACTTC.

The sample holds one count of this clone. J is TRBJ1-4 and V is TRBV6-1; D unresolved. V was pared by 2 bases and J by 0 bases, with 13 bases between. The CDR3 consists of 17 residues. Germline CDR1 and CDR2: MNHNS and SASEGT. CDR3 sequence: CASSERPPTATNEKLFF. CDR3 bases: TGTGCCAGCAGTGAAAGGCCCCCAACAGCAACTAATGAAAAACTGTTTTTT.

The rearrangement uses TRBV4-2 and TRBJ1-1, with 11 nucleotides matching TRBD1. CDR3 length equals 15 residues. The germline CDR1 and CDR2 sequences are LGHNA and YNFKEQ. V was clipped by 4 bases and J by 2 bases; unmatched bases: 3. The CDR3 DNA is TGTGCCAGCAGCCCAGGGACAGGGGGAAACACTGAAGCTTTCTTT. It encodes CASSPGTGGNTEAFF.

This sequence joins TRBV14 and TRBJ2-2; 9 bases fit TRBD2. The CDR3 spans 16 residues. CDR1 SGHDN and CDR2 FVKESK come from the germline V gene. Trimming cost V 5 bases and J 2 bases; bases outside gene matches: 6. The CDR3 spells CASSETGLANTGELFF. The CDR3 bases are TGTGCCAGCAGCGAAACGGGACTAGCTAACACCGGGGAGCTGTTTTTT. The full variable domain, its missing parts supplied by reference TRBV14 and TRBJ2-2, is EAGVTQFPSHSVIEKGQTVTLRCDPISGHDNLYWYRRVMGKEIKFLLHFVKESKQDESGMPNNRFLAERTGGTYSTLKVQPAELEDSGVYFCASSETGLANTGELFFGEGSRLTVL.

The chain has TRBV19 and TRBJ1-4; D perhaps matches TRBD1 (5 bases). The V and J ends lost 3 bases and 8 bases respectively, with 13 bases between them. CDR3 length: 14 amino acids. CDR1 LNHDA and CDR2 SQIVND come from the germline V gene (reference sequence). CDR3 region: CASSIGGEREKLFF. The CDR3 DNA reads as TGTGCCAGTAGTATTGGAGGGGAGCGGGAAAAACTGTTTTTT. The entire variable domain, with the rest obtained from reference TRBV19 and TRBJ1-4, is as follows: DGGITQSPKYLFRKEGQNVTLSCEQNLNHDAMYWYRQDPGQGLRLIYYSQIVNDFQKGDIAEGYSVSREKKESFPLTVTSAQKNPTAFYLCASSIGGEREKLFFGSGTQLSVL.

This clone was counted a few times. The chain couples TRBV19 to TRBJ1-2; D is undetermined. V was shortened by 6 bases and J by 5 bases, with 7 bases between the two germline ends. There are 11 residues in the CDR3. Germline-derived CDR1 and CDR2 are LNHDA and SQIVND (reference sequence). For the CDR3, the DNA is TGTGCCAGTAGGTTCGGGTATGGCTACACCTTC. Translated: CASRFGYGYTF.